This T cell receptor beta chain derives from a study of shared clonotypes between healthy human individuals. This clone occurred once. The assay was run at deep level. Produced via immunoSEQ multiplex PCR; TCRdb's table is partial and in-frame only. The table includes some 740,000 clones, almost 95% detected once. Cells designated naive CD8 were CD45RO-negative and were positively selected for CCR7, with terminally differentiated effector memory CD45RA+ cells excluded. Germline lookup yields CDR1 MNHEY and CDR2 SMNVEV (reference sequence). V was clipped by 3 bases and J by 3 bases; unmatched bases: 8. CDR3 length equals 17 residues.

V gene TRBV27 combines with J gene TRBJ2-1; TRBD2 aligns across 10 bases. Material: naive CD8+ T cells sorted from blood. The receptor comes from a man aged 25 to 40 in good health. The CDR3 protein is CASSFTLAGVVYNEQFF. For the CDR3, the DNA is TGTGCCAGCAGTTTTACCCTAGCGGGAGTTGTCTACAATGAGCAGTTCTTC.